This T cell receptor (beta chain) is drawn from a study of tumor-infiltrating lymphocytes in oesophageal squamous cell carcinoma. The CDR3 spans 14 residues. Germline CDR1 is SGHTA and CDR2 is FQGNSA. The V gene lost 4 bases and the J gene lost 5 bases, with 14 bases spanning the gap. TCRdb reprocessed the PCR reads via MiXCR and lists one record per CDR3 protein. This table has about 15,000 distinct CDR3 sequences, about 50% appearing once. The sequenced material came from esophageal tumor tissue. The chain is built from TRBV7-2 and TRBJ2-5; D is perhaps TRBD2 (6 bases). The receptor comes from a female donor with esophageal squamous cell carcinoma. CDR3 sequence: CASSSPTRSETQYF. In DNA, the CDR3 is TGTGCCAGCAGCTCCCCGACTAGATCGGAGACCCAGTACTTC.